This is a list of T cell receptor beta chains from one sample in a study of blood T cells in healthy people across ages. TCRdb processed the 5' RACE reads anew with MiXCR; each CDR3 protein has one entry. The sample includes some 1,800,000 distinct CDR3 sequences, roughly two fifths of them seen just once. The sequenced sample was blood. The receptors were sampled from a human donor in good health. Each CDR3 is given without its conserved first and last residue.

v_call: TRBV6-2/TRBV6-3
cdr3_aa: ASRPYSEQF

v_call: TRBV14
cdr3_aa: ASSQVPLGEQY

v_call: TRBV7-6
cdr3_aa: ASSLGFRDEQY

v_call: TRBV10-3
cdr3_aa: AINTGLAEETQY

v_call: TRBV20-1
cdr3_aa: SAVGVPGQGGYEQY

v_call: TRBV20-1
cdr3_aa: SARDSMGGVWYGYT

v_call: TRBV6-2/TRBV6-3
cdr3_aa: ASRLTGTVNTEAF

v_call: TRBV3-1
cdr3_aa: ASSQRVENIQY

v_call: TRBV29-1
cdr3_aa: SVEESSGTEAF

v_call: TRBV29-1
cdr3_aa: SATSTPTEYGYT

v_call: TRBV2
cdr3_aa: VSRDPGGNTEAF

v_call: TRBV12-3/TRBV12-4
cdr3_aa: ASSRDGNEQY

v_call: TRBV7-3
cdr3_aa: ASSATGTGANEQF

v_call: TRBV7-9
cdr3_aa: ASSLPYNEQF

v_call: TRBV7-2
cdr3_aa: ASSLDLGWTEAF

v_call: TRBV28
cdr3_aa: ASSFLGGPYEQY

v_call: TRBV29-1
cdr3_aa: SVNRDRGIWDTQY

v_call: TRBV11-2
cdr3_aa: ASVFGGGDTQY

v_call: TRBV20-1
cdr3_aa: SARNTAGPDEQF

v_call: TRBV25-1
cdr3_aa: ASSESATEAF

v_call: TRBV20-1
cdr3_aa: SARKPTYNEQF

v_call: TRBV7-8
cdr3_aa: ASSLAVGGQGSEAF

v_call: TRBV18
cdr3_aa: ASSKAGVIYEQY

v_call: TRBV2
cdr3_aa: ASRRLETQY

v_call: TRBV7-2
cdr3_aa: ASSITGQGSYEQY

v_call: TRBV6-5
cdr3_aa: ASSTSGGWYGYT

v_call: TRBV6-1
cdr3_aa: ASSESLAGANEQF

v_call: TRBV9
cdr3_aa: ASSVVGSTYEQY